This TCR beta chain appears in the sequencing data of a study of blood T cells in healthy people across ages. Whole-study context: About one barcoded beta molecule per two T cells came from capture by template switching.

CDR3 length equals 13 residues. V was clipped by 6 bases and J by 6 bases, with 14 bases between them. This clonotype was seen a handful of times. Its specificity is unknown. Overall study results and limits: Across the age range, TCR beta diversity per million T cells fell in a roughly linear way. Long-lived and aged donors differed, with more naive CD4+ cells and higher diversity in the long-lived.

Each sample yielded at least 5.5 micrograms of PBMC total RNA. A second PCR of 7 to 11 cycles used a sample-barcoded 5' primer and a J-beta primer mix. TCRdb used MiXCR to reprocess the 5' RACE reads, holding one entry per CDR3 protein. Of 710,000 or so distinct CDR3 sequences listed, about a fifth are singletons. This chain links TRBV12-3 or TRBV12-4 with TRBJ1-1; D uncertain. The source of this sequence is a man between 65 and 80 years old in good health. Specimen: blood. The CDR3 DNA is TGTGCCAGCAGAAAGAGGGTTATCGCTGAAGCTTTCTTT. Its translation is CASRKRVIAEAFF.